The present T cell receptor (beta chain) was sequenced within a study of blood T cells in healthy people across ages. Study observations and caveats: Roughly linear age-related decline in beta diversity appeared, significant by age 40. Calculation of diversity from one million T cells yielded estimates considered to be underestimates.

Combining a sample-barcoded 5' primer with a J-beta primer mix, a second PCR ran for roughly 7 to 11 cycles. Unique molecular identifiers of 12 random nucleotides labeled each cDNA. TCRdb reanalysed the 5' RACE reads using MiXCR and keeps one entry per CDR3 protein. Here the sample spans some 670,000 distinct CDR3 sequences, about 50% being singletons. As concerns this clonotype: Antigen unknown.

Looked up from germline, CDR1 is SGHTA and CDR2 is FQGNSA. CDR3 length: 13 amino acids. With 5 bases removed from V and 4 bases from J, the gap between germline ends came to 10 bases. This clonotype was sampled from a woman older than 75 in good health. The rearrangement uses TRBV7-2 and TRBJ2-3; D is unclear. Sequencing was carried out using blood. CDR3: CASSVLGPDTQYF. CDR3 DNA: TGTGCCAGCAGCGTACTCGGGCCAGATACGCAGTATTTT.